This T cell receptor beta chain was profiled in a study of cytomegalovirus exposure and HLA in healthy donors (dated by TCRdb to about 2017). Regarding the study in general: According to a later analysis, the roughly 130 validation repertoires were produced on the same platform as the roughly 720 repertoires of the first cohort. The study aimed to test whether signatures of past pathogen exposure could be identified by cataloging public T cell receptors. Along with the roughly 670-subject first cohort, a separate validation cohort of roughly 110 different subjects was used. The study combined high-throughput TCR immunosequencing, statistical association of individual TCRs with disease status, and machine learning to predict cytomegalovirus infection status. Points the paper makes about the study in general: A later analysis lacked HLA typing for the validation cohort, so it scored co-occurrence in that cohort across all 110 or so repertoires. The study listed approximately 150 TCR beta chains as associated with cytomegalovirus. Cytomegalovirus status was reported to be diagnosed by the classifier with high specificity and sensitivity in both the original and validation cohorts. While some public TCRs were present in many individuals, most TCR sequences turned up only very rarely across donors. Subsequent analysis determined that TCRs grouped into clusters in the first cohort also showed a tendency toward co-occurrence across the 120 validation repertoires, and 90% to 95% of cluster scores exceeded 0. It was suggested by the authors that the approach could potentially be generalized to other disease states and immunological phenotypes. A few of the identified cytomegalovirus-associated TCR beta chains were confirmed in vitro to be specific for cytomegalovirus antigens.

Libraries came from the immunoSEQ multiplex PCR assay. The authors processed their data as follows. A statistical classification framework was developed to diagnose cytomegalovirus status using the catalog of TCR beta chain sequences. TCRdb holds this immuneACCESS table with in-frame rearrangements only. Some clones are missing; in checked studies, unresolved V genes explain under half, and the rest has no known cause. Clone size and the V and J calls come from that table; the DNA yielded D and trimming. For this sample there are roughly 70,000 clones; nearly 95% appear just once. The biggest ten clones account for under 2% of the sample. With regard to this clone: This receptor's antigen is unknown. Per-base qualities were not stored, and no clone one base away is much larger.

The donors were included in the validation cohort of around 120 subjects, a group kept apart from the roughly 700-subject first cohort. The clonotype was recovered from a man between 18 and 35 years old in good health and CMV-seropositive. The specimen sequenced was PBMCs.

The CDR3 here reads CASSFSNPPGTSGNEQFF. The DNA sequence is TGTGCCAGCAGCTTCTCGAACCCCCCCGGGACTAGCGGGAATGAGCAGTTCTTC. The receptor chain draws on TRBV5-6 and TRBJ2-1; 12 central bases correspond to TRBD2. V is cut back by 2 bases and J by 7 bases, with 13 bases in the junction unmatched. Counted from cysteine to phenylalanine, this CDR3 has 18 amino acids. Kept here is only the CDR3 DNA, which spans 54 bases and is read in frame from base 1. According to the germline V gene, CDR1 reads SGHDT and CDR2 reads YYEEEE. When the CDR3 is completed using the reference TRBV5-6 and TRBJ2-1 genes on either side, the full variable domain is DAGVTQSPTHLIKTRGQQVTLRCSPKSGHDTVSWYQQALGQGPQFIFQYYEEEERQRGNFPDRFSGHQFPNYSSELNVNALLLGDSALYLCASSFSNPPGTSGNEQFFGPGTRLTVL.